This TCR beta chain came from a study of Tregs in tolerant kidney transplant recipients. Produced via immunoSEQ multiplex PCR; TCRdb's table is partial and in-frame only. The sample shows 62,000 or so clones, more than 95% of them seen only once. The length of the CDR3 is 13 residues. Germline CDR1 SGHRS, CDR2 YFSETQ. The V end was cut by 0 bases, the J end by 12 bases, with 13 bases between. The receptor's source is a human donor who received a combined kidney and bone marrow transplant. The chain has TRBV5-1 and TRBJ2-1, with D hard to call. The material was Tregs from blood, obtained before the transplant. CDR3 sequence reads: CASSLGSGTPQFF. The DNA for the CDR3 is TGCGCCAGCAGCTTGGGATCAGGAACTCCGCAGTTCTTC.